The rows below give T cell receptor beta chains drawn from one sample of a study of cytomegalovirus exposure and HLA in healthy donors. Sequencing used immunoSEQ multiplex PCR; TCRdb keeps in-frame clones, though not all of them. This sample has approximately 38,000 clones, with over 65% found just once. Sequences were obtained from PBMCs. These receptors all stem from a man in his fifties in good health and CMV-seropositive. The CDR3 runs from the conserved cysteine through the conserved F or W. The D gene is left open where the match is weak. Some rows have no size entry. The others give once, few or many, or a class for an expanded clone.

v_call: TRBV2; cdr3_length: 14; j_call: TRBJ1-1; clone_size: few; d_call: -; cdr3_aa: CASRVRGMNTEAFF; cdr3_nt: TGTGCCAGCAGAGTCAGGGGAATGAACACTGAAGCTTTCTTT
v_call: TRBV6-4; cdr3_length: 16; j_call: TRBJ2-3; clone_size: -; d_call: -; cdr3_aa: CASSAEPGQNTDTQYF; cdr3_nt: TGTGCCAGCAGTGCCGAACCGGGACAAAACACAGATACGCAGTATTTT
v_call: TRBV6-5; cdr3_length: 15; j_call: TRBJ2-5; clone_size: -; d_call: -; cdr3_aa: CASSSLDFRQETQYF; cdr3_nt: TGTGCCAGCAGTTCCCTAGACTTCCGTCAGGAGACCCAGTACTTC
v_call: TRBV5-6; cdr3_length: 15; j_call: TRBJ1-2; clone_size: -; d_call: -; cdr3_aa: CASSPTQAPAYGYTF; cdr3_nt: TGTGCCAGCAGCCCGACGCAGGCCCCCGCCTATGGCTACACCTTC
v_call: TRBV27; cdr3_length: 15; j_call: TRBJ2-6; clone_size: -; d_call: -; cdr3_aa: CASRTGPSGANVLTF; cdr3_nt: TGTGCCAGCCGTACAGGTCCCTCTGGGGCCAACGTCCTGACTTTC
v_call: TRBV5-1; cdr3_length: 15; j_call: TRBJ2-3; clone_size: -; d_call: -; cdr3_aa: CASSLRGASTDTQYF; cdr3_nt: TGCGCCAGCAGCTTACGGGGGGCTAGCACAGATACGCAGTATTTT
v_call: TRBV2; cdr3_length: 15; j_call: TRBJ2-3; clone_size: -; d_call: TRBD2; cdr3_aa: CASLPGLADSDTQYF; cdr3_nt: TGTGCCAGCCTACCCGGACTAGCGGACTCAGATACGCAGTATTTT
v_call: TRBV5-6; cdr3_length: 14; j_call: TRBJ2-7; clone_size: few; d_call: TRBD1; cdr3_aa: CATSQGQGRYEQYF; cdr3_nt: TGTGCCACAAGCCAAGGACAGGGTCGGTACGAGCAGTACTTC
v_call: TRBV5-1; cdr3_length: 13; j_call: TRBJ2-7; clone_size: -; d_call: -; cdr3_aa: CASRQGTSYEQYF; cdr3_nt: TGCGCCAGTCGACAAGGCACGTCCTACGAGCAGTACTTC
v_call: TRBV29-1; cdr3_length: 14; j_call: TRBJ1-2; clone_size: once; d_call: TRBD1; cdr3_aa: CSVFGTGSNYGYTF; cdr3_nt: TGCAGCGTCTTCGGGACAGGGTCGAACTATGGCTACACCTTC
v_call: TRBV28; cdr3_length: 12; j_call: TRBJ1-2; clone_size: -; d_call: -; cdr3_aa: CASSGAQRGYTF; cdr3_nt: TGTGCCAGCAGTGGGGCCCAGCGAGGCTACACCTTC
v_call: TRBV28; cdr3_length: 21; j_call: TRBJ2-7; clone_size: few; d_call: -; cdr3_aa: CASSPVLLQGAGGARAYEQYF; cdr3_nt: TGTGCCAGCAGTCCCGTCCTCCTTCAGGGGGCGGGGGGGGCAAGGGCCTACGAGCAGTACTTC
v_call: TRBV7-9; cdr3_length: 14; j_call: TRBJ2-3; clone_size: -; d_call: TRBD1; cdr3_aa: CSHWTGLSTDTQYF; cdr3_nt: TGTTCACACTGGACAGGGTTATCGACAGATACGCAGTATTTT
v_call: TRBV4-3; cdr3_length: 15; j_call: TRBJ1-6; clone_size: -; d_call: TRBD1; cdr3_aa: CASSRWTGVNSPLHF; cdr3_nt: TGCGCCAGCAGCCGCTGGACAGGGGTAAATTCACCCCTCCACTTT
v_call: TRBV4-1; cdr3_length: 14; j_call: TRBJ1-1; clone_size: -; d_call: -; cdr3_aa: CASRGILRNTEAFF; cdr3_nt: TGCGCCAGCCGGGGGATCTTAAGGAACACTGAAGCTTTCTTT
v_call: TRBV7-8; cdr3_length: 15; j_call: TRBJ2-7; clone_size: -; d_call: TRBD1; cdr3_aa: CASSPPGTGSHEQYF; cdr3_nt: TGTGCCAGCAGCCCGCCCGGGACAGGGAGCCACGAGCAGTACTTC
v_call: TRBV5-4; cdr3_length: 15; j_call: TRBJ2-3; clone_size: -; d_call: -; cdr3_aa: CASSLGGLGTDTQYF; cdr3_nt: TGTGCCAGCAGCTTGGGCGGGCTTGGCACAGATACGCAGTATTTT
v_call: TRBV7-9; cdr3_length: 16; j_call: TRBJ2-3; clone_size: -; d_call: -; cdr3_aa: CASSPGETTSTDTQYF; cdr3_nt: TGTGCCAGCAGCCCAGGGGAGACCACGAGCACAGATACGCAGTATTTT
v_call: TRBV25-1; cdr3_length: 11; j_call: TRBJ2-5; clone_size: -; d_call: -; cdr3_aa: CASTKGETQYF; cdr3_nt: TGTGCCAGCACCAAGGGGGAGACCCAGTACTTC
v_call: TRBV9; cdr3_length: 12; j_call: TRBJ1-5; clone_size: -; d_call: -; cdr3_aa: CASSVLRVPQHF; cdr3_nt: TGTGCCAGCAGCGTACTCCGGGTCCCCCAGCATTTT
v_call: TRBV28; cdr3_length: 13; j_call: TRBJ2-5; clone_size: -; d_call: -; cdr3_aa: CASSFGTQETQYF; cdr3_nt: TGTGCCAGCAGTTTCGGTACGCAAGAGACCCAGTACTTC
v_call: TRBV6-5; cdr3_length: 15; j_call: TRBJ1-4; clone_size: -; d_call: -; cdr3_aa: CASSRTRQEDEKLFF; cdr3_nt: TGTGCCAGCAGTAGGACCCGACAGGAAGACGAAAAACTGTTTTTT
v_call: TRBV29-1; cdr3_length: 14; j_call: TRBJ1-6; clone_size: -; d_call: -; cdr3_aa: CSVGTADYNSPLHF; cdr3_nt: TGCAGCGTCGGGACTGCCGACTATAATTCACCCCTCCACTTT
v_call: TRBV9; cdr3_length: 15; j_call: TRBJ2-5; clone_size: once; d_call: -; cdr3_aa: CASSVTGGRQETQYF; cdr3_nt: TGTGCCAGCAGCGTAACGGGGGGCCGCCAAGAGACCCAGTACTTC
v_call: TRBV30; cdr3_length: 14; j_call: TRBJ1-2; clone_size: -; d_call: TRBD1; cdr3_aa: CAWNPGQDNYGYTF; cdr3_nt: TGTGCCTGGAATCCGGGACAGGATAACTATGGCTACACCTTC
v_call: TRBV7-2; cdr3_length: 14; j_call: TRBJ2-7; clone_size: -; d_call: TRBD1; cdr3_aa: CASSPGQVSYEQYF; cdr3_nt: TGTGCCAGCAGCCCCGGACAGGTTAGCTACGAGCAGTACTTC
v_call: TRBV11-2; cdr3_length: 14; j_call: TRBJ1-1; clone_size: few; d_call: TRBD1; cdr3_aa: CAVQGTGLDTEAFF; cdr3_nt: TGTGCCGTACAAGGGACAGGCCTTGACACTGAAGCTTTCTTT
v_call: TRBV5-6; cdr3_length: 15; j_call: TRBJ2-2; clone_size: -; d_call: -; cdr3_aa: CASSRPGLNTGELFF; cdr3_nt: TGTGCCAGCAGCCGGCCGGGACTCAACACCGGGGAGCTGTTTTTT
v_call: TRBV12-5; cdr3_length: 12; j_call: TRBJ2-7; clone_size: few; d_call: -; cdr3_aa: CASGWDIHEQYF; cdr3_nt: TGTGCTAGTGGCTGGGACATCCACGAGCAGTACTTC
v_call: TRBV2; cdr3_length: 17; j_call: TRBJ1-1; clone_size: once; d_call: TRBD1; cdr3_aa: CASRGALDREMNTEAFF; cdr3_nt: TGTGCCAGCAGGGGGGCCCTGGACAGGGAGATGAACACTGAAGCTTTCTTT
v_call: TRBV5-1; cdr3_length: 12; j_call: TRBJ1-1; clone_size: -; d_call: TRBD1; cdr3_aa: CASSRGTGEAFF; cdr3_nt: TGCGCCAGCAGCCGTGGGACAGGTGAAGCTTTCTTT
v_call: TRBV5-1; cdr3_length: 14; j_call: TRBJ2-2; clone_size: few; d_call: TRBD2; cdr3_aa: CASSFLAGTGELFF; cdr3_nt: TGCGCCAGCAGCTTTCTAGCGGGGACCGGGGAGCTGTTTTTT
v_call: TRBV28; cdr3_length: 11; j_call: TRBJ1-1; clone_size: once; d_call: -; cdr3_aa: CASTMLTEAFF; cdr3_nt: TGTGCCAGCACGATGCTAACTGAAGCTTTCTTT
v_call: TRBV9; cdr3_length: 12; j_call: TRBJ1-6; clone_size: -; d_call: -; cdr3_aa: CASGAPNSPLHF; cdr3_nt: TGTGCCAGCGGGGCGCCTAATTCACCCCTCCACTTT
v_call: TRBV7-8; cdr3_length: 14; j_call: TRBJ2-1; clone_size: few; d_call: TRBD2; cdr3_aa: CASSSLAGGNEQFF; cdr3_nt: TGTGCCAGCAGCTCACTAGCGGGGGGAAATGAGCAGTTCTTC
v_call: TRBV19; cdr3_length: 14; j_call: TRBJ1-2; clone_size: -; d_call: TRBD1; cdr3_aa: CASLTGATNYGYTF; cdr3_nt: TGTGCCAGTTTGACAGGGGCGACAAACTATGGCTACACCTTC
v_call: TRBV10-3; cdr3_length: 16; j_call: TRBJ2-1; clone_size: -; d_call: -; cdr3_aa: CAISTPQGSGVHEQFF; cdr3_nt: TGTGCCATCAGCACTCCCCAGGGTTCGGGGGTCCATGAGCAGTTCTTC
v_call: TRBV7-2; cdr3_length: 13; j_call: TRBJ2-1; clone_size: -; d_call: -; cdr3_aa: CASRLERYNEQFF; cdr3_nt: TGTGCCAGCAGACTAGAAAGGTACAATGAGCAGTTCTTC
v_call: TRBV7-8; cdr3_length: 16; j_call: TRBJ2-5; clone_size: -; d_call: TRBD2; cdr3_aa: CASSPWGLAGDETQYF; cdr3_nt: TGTGCCAGCAGCCCCTGGGGACTAGCGGGGGATGAGACCCAGTACTTC
v_call: TRBV7-9; cdr3_length: 15; j_call: TRBJ1-1; clone_size: -; d_call: -; cdr3_aa: CASSLEAGGFREAFF; cdr3_nt: TGTGCCAGCAGCTTAGAAGCGGGGGGGTTTAGGGAAGCTTTCTTT
v_call: TRBV9; cdr3_length: 16; j_call: TRBJ2-1; clone_size: -; d_call: TRBD2; cdr3_aa: CASSPGVMTAGGSEFF; cdr3_nt: TGTGCCAGCAGCCCCGGAGTAATGACAGCGGGGGGGAGTGAGTTCTTC
v_call: TRBV11-2; cdr3_length: 15; j_call: TRBJ2-1; clone_size: few; d_call: TRBD1; cdr3_aa: CASSLAQGVYNEQFF; cdr3_nt: TGTGCCAGCAGCTTAGCACAGGGGGTTTACAATGAGCAGTTCTTC
v_call: TRBV29-1; cdr3_length: 12; j_call: TRBJ1-1; clone_size: -; d_call: -; cdr3_aa: CSVGRGRTEAFF; cdr3_nt: TGCAGCGTTGGTCGGGGAAGAACTGAAGCTTTCTTT
v_call: TRBV29-1; cdr3_length: 12; j_call: TRBJ2-7; clone_size: -; d_call: -; cdr3_aa: CSVEQGLDEQYF; cdr3_nt: TGCAGCGTGGAACAGGGTCTAGACGAGCAGTACTTC
v_call: TRBV28; cdr3_length: 14; j_call: TRBJ2-1; clone_size: -; d_call: TRBD2; cdr3_aa: CASSSRGGGNEQFF; cdr3_nt: TGTGCCAGCAGTTCCCGGGGGGGAGGAAATGAGCAGTTCTTC
v_call: TRBV7-2; cdr3_length: 16; j_call: TRBJ2-6; clone_size: -; d_call: -; cdr3_aa: CASSLGGGSGANVLTF; cdr3_nt: TGTGCCAGCAGCTTAGGAGGGGGTAGTGGGGCCAACGTCCTGACTTTC
v_call: TRBV6-1; cdr3_length: 13; j_call: TRBJ1-2; clone_size: -; d_call: -; cdr3_aa: CASSGGQGPGYTF; cdr3_nt: TGTGCCAGCAGTGGGGGGCAGGGGCCTGGCTACACCTTC
v_call: TRBV5-1; cdr3_length: 15; j_call: TRBJ1-1; clone_size: -; d_call: -; cdr3_aa: CASSLARGLEAEAFF; cdr3_nt: TGCGCCAGCAGCCTGGCAAGGGGGTTGGAGGCTGAAGCTTTCTTT